These 23 T cell receptor beta chains were all obtained from the same sample, sequenced in a study of T-cell reconstitution after alpha-beta-depleted transplantation in children. Preparation of the TCRbeta library was carried out with unique molecular identifiers. TCRdb used MiXCR to reprocess the PCR reads, holding one entry per CDR3 protein. The sample shows just over 950,000 distinct CDR3 sequences, around 30% of them seen only once. Here the sequenced sample was PBMCs, mostly from graft donor cells, taken 360 days after TCRalphabeta/CD19-depleted stem cell transplant. The receptor source for this set is a boy younger than two who had a stem cell transplant for SCID, so the T cells may come from the graft donor.

This clonotype came up a few times. V usage is TRBV4-3 and J usage is TRBJ2-2; 8 bases fit TRBD1. Germline trimming cut 8 bases from V and 7 bases from J; bases unmatched to any gene: 9. Germline CDR1 LGHNA, CDR2 YSLEER. The CDR3 consists of 14 residues. CDR3 DNA sequence: TGCGCCAGCTCGCAGGGGGCGAACGGCGGGGAGCTGTTTTTT. Translated: CASSQGANGGELFF.

The chain recombines TRBV5-1 with TRBJ1-2; D remains unclear. V was clipped by 3 bases and J by 4 bases, with 10 bases between them. Germline assignment: CDR1 SGHRS and CDR2 YFSETQ. The CDR3 contains 13 residues. The CDR3 DNA is TGCGCCAGCAGCTGGGAGCGGGTCTATGGCTACACCTTC. This encodes CASSWERVYGYTF.

The chain links TRBV20-1 to TRBJ2-1; D gene uncertain. With 0 bases removed from V and 15 bases from J, the gap between germline ends came to 12 bases. The CDR3 spans 11 residues. The germline gives CDR1 DFQATT, CDR2 SNEGSKA (reference sequence). This CDR3 is CSARDNRCRFF. DNA of the CDR3: TGCAGTGCTAGAGACAACCGATGCCGGTTCTTC.

The rearrangement links TRBV7-2 to TRBJ2-1; weak D call: TRBD1 (5 bases). This CDR3 contains 14 residues. Germline assignment: CDR1 SGHTA and CDR2 FQGNSA. Trimming shortened V by 1 base and J by 9 bases, and 13 bases separated the two germline ends. This CDR3 is CASSLVGAWGEQFF. Written as DNA, the CDR3 is TGTGCCAGCAGCTTAGTTGGGGCCTGGGGTGAGCAGTTCTTC.

In its sample, this clonotype was seen many times. The V call is TRBV5-1, the J call TRBJ2-1; tentatively, D is TRBD1 or TRBD2 (5 bases each). The CDR3 spans 12 residues. Per germline, CDR1 SGHRS and CDR2 YFSETQ. V lost 0 bases to trimming and J lost 14 bases, with 12 bases between them. CDR3 DNA sequence: TGCGCCAGCAGCTTGGAGGGACCGCGGGAGTTCTTC. Protein product: CASSLEGPREFF.

This chain connects TRBV9 to TRBJ2-1, with D hard to call. Germline CDR1 SGDLS, CDR2 YYNGEE. Between the trimmed V and J ends, which lost 2 bases and 6 bases, there was a span of 9 bases. CDR3 length: 13 residues. The CDR3 sequence: CASSVGSSNEQFF. The CDR3, as DNA: TGTGCCAGCAGCGTTGGCAGCTCCAATGAGCAGTTCTTC.

The genes are TRBV6-1 and TRBJ2-3; 9 bases are shared with TRBD2. V lost 6 bases and J lost 1; bases outside the gene matches: 5. The CDR3 loop spans 15 amino acids. Germline lookup yields CDR1 MNHNS and CDR2 SASEGT. The CDR3 region has the DNA TGTGCCAGCAGCCGGGGCGGGAGGGGCACAGATACGCAGTATTTT. This encodes CASSRGGRGTDTQYF.

The chain is built from TRBV10-2 and TRBJ2-3, with unresolved D. Trimming left V 1 base short and J 11 bases short, with 7 bases between. The germline CDR1 and CDR2 sequences are WSHSY and SAAADI. The CDR3 covers 11 residues. CDR3 in amino acids: CASSEYSQQYF. The CDR3 DNA reads as TGCGCCAGCAGTGAGTACAGTCAGCAGTATTTT.

This clonotype was counted a few times. The chain employs TRBV2 and TRBJ2-7, with a tentative D call TRBD1 (6 bases). The CDR3 is made up of 15 amino acids. The germline V gene encodes CDR1 SNHLY and CDR2 FYNNEI. The V end was cut by 8 bases, the J end by 5 bases, with 22 bases between. The CDR3 protein is CASRREQGSVNEQYF. CDR3 coding DNA: TGTGCCAGCCGAAGGGAACAGGGTTCCGTCAACGAGCAGTACTTC.

In this sample, this clonotype turned up a few times. This chain uses TRBV12-3 or TRBV12-4 with TRBJ2-7; D ambiguous. This CDR3 contains 12 residues. Trimming left V 5 bases short and J 7 bases short, with 12 bases between. The CDR3, as DNA: TGTGCCAGCAGTCTCAACGACTGGGAGCAGTACTTC. Translating it yields CASSLNDWEQYF.

The sample holds a few counts of this clonotype. The chain has TRBV3-1 and TRBJ2-1; D may be TRBD2 (6 bases). Germline loops: CDR1 LGHDT, CDR2 YNNKEL (reference sequence). The CDR3 is made up of 18 amino acids. V was cut by 4 bases and J by 4 bases, with 23 bases left in between. The CDR3 loop is CASSRVRGRSPTYNEQFF. In DNA, the CDR3 is TGTGCCAGCAGCCGCGTTAGAGGGAGGTCCCCTACTTACAATGAGCAGTTCTTC.

The chain recombines TRBV5-1 with TRBJ2-3; TRBD1 matches 8 bases. The CDR3 spans 15 residues. J lost 1 base, V lost 4 bases, and 5 bases had no gene match. Germline values: CDR1 SGHRS, CDR2 YFSETQ. CDR3 sequence (DNA): TGCGCCAGCAGCCGAGTGGACAGGGGCACAGATACGCAGTATTTT. Translated: CASSRVDRGTDTQYF.

The V gene is TRBV27, the J gene TRBJ2-2, with 7 nucleotides matching TRBD1. Germline CDR1 MNHEY, CDR2 SMNVEV (reference sequence). The CDR3 runs to 14 residues. V was clipped by 6 bases and J by 5 bases; unmatched bases: 6. The chain's CDR3 is CASSTGVRTGELFF. CDR3 DNA: TGTGCCAGCAGCACAGGGGTGAGAACCGGGGAGCTGTTTTTT.

The gene calls are TRBV5-1 and TRBJ2-1; 12 nucleotides align to TRBD1. This CDR3 has 15 amino acids. Per germline, CDR1 SGHRS and CDR2 YFSETQ. With 4 bases clipped from V and 10 bases from J, the junction kept 9 bases outside the gene matches. The CDR3 DNA reads as TGCGCCAGCAGCGGTCCGGGACAGGGGGCTCGAGAGCAGTTCTTC. Translated, it gives CASSGPGQGAREQFF.

The chain links TRBV20-1 to TRBJ2-6; D is unresolved. The CDR3 length is 16 residues. The V and J ends lost 3 bases and 0 bases respectively, with 12 bases between them. Looked up from germline, CDR1 is DFQATT and CDR2 is SNEGSKA (reference sequence). CDR3 region: CSARGPQNSGANVLTF. The CDR3 bases are TGCAGTGCTAGGGGTCCCCAGAACTCTGGGGCCAACGTCCTGACTTTC.

The chain recombines TRBV10-3 with TRBJ2-7; D not certain. In germline, CDR1 is ENHRY, CDR2 SYGVKD. V lost 6 bases and J lost 2, with 14 bases in between. The CDR3 is 14 residues long. The CDR3 here is CAISNQDLAYEQYF. CDR3 in DNA: TGTGCCATCAGCAACCAGGACCTAGCCTACGAGCAGTACTTC.

The rearrangement uses TRBV28 and TRBJ2-7, with D perhaps matching TRBD1 (5 bases). The ends were cut back, 3 bases at V and 4 bases at J, with 19 bases in the middle. This CDR3 region has 16 residues. Germline V CDR1 and CDR2: MDHEN, SYDVKM. The CDR3 here is CASSFLPSTGFYEQYF. For the CDR3, the DNA is TGTGCCAGCAGTTTTCTACCCTCTACAGGCTTTTACGAGCAGTACTTC. Filled out from reference TRBV28 and TRBJ2-7, the complete variable domain reads DVKVTQSSRYLVKRTGEKVFLECVQDMDHENMFWYRQDPGLGLRLIYFSYDVKMKEKGDIPEGYSVSREKKERFSLILESASTNQTSMYLCASSFLPSTGFYEQYFGPGTRLTVT.

This chain joins TRBV7-9 and TRBJ2-7; the D gene could be TRBD1 or TRBD2 (5 bases each). CDR3 length: 14 amino acids. V was cut by 5 bases and J by 2 bases, with 13 bases left in between. Germline V gene sequence: CDR1 SEHNR, CDR2 FQNEAQ (reference sequence). The CDR3 bases are TGTGCCAGCAGCCGGGACCTGTCGCCCTACGAGCAGTACTTC. This codes for CASSRDLSPYEQYF. Drawing the rest from reference TRBV7-9 and TRBJ2-7, the complete variable domain is DTGVSQNPRHKITKRGQNVTFRCDPISEHNRLYWYRQTLGQGPEFLTYFQNEAQLEKSRLLSDRFSAERPKGSFSTLEIQRTEQGDSAMYLCASSRDLSPYEQYFGPGTRLTVT.

In this sample, this clonotype turned up a few times. This chain connects TRBV6-5 to TRBJ2-3; no definite D call. V gave up 5 bases and J gave up 0 bases, with 15 bases separating them. The germline V gene encodes CDR1 MNHEY and CDR2 SVGAGI. CDR3 length equals 16 residues. The CDR3 bases are TGTGCCAGCAGTCACCTGGCGAGCCCTAGCACAGATACGCAGTATTTT. The encoded protein is CASSHLASPSTDTQYF.

This clonotype has a handful of counts. The CDR3 DNA reads as TGTGCCAGCAGTTTTAACATACAAGAGACCCAGTACTTC. Amino acids: CASSFNIQETQYF. The chain recombines TRBV28 with TRBJ2-5; D gene ambiguous. This CDR3 is 13 amino acids long. V was cut by 3 bases and J by 2 bases, with 7 bases left in between. The V gene's germline CDR1 is MDHEN and CDR2 SYDVKM.

This rearrangement joins TRBV15 to TRBJ1-1; 11 bases map to TRBD1. The germline CDR1 and CDR2 sequences are LNHNV and YYDKDF (reference sequence). This CDR3 is built from 17 residues. V dropped 3 bases and J dropped 5; count of bases not matched to a gene: 11. DNA for the CDR3: TGTGCCACCAGCAGGAGGGACAGGGGGTTACCCTATACTGAAGCTTTCTTT. This encodes CATSRRDRGLPYTEAFF.

The chain combines TRBV2 with TRBJ2-7, with 9 bases that match TRBD1. Germline-derived CDR1 and CDR2 are SNHLY and FYNNEI. The trim removed 5 bases at V and 6 bases at J, leaving 5 bases unmatched. This CDR3 contains 13 residues. The DNA for the CDR3 is TGTGCCAGCAGTACCGGGACAGGGACCGAGCAGTACTTC. This gives the protein CASSTGTGTEQYF.

J is TRBJ2-1 and V is TRBV12-3 or TRBV12-4; D not certain. The ends were cut back, 5 bases at V and 3 bases at J, with 11 bases in the middle. This CDR3 region has 14 residues. The CDR3 is CASSPPLGYNEQFF. CDR3 bases: TGTGCCAGCAGTCCCCCTCTAGGCTACAATGAGCAGTTCTTC.